This T cell receptor (beta chain) was retrieved from a study of molecular identifiers for immune sequencing clone quantification. This clonotype was detected many times. Bulk libraries came from a prior protocol with listed TCR primers. TCRdb itself ran the PCR reads through MiXCR, one entry per CDR3 protein. Found here are hundreds of thousands of distinct CDR3 sequences, roughly 24% of them singletons; the top ten hold 0.65% to 0.95%. The CDR3 consists of 15 residues. From germline, CDR1 is SGHNT and CDR2 YENEEA. V shed 1 base and J 5 bases; nucleotides not matched to a gene: 4. This clonotype originated in a human donor in good health. Some libraries in this study had Jurkat cell RNA spiked in. Sequenced: naive CD8+ T cells from blood, with Jurkat cell RNA spiked in. The subset was: FACS-sorted CD8+CD4-CCR7+CD45RA+ naive T cells. The chain recombines TRBV11-3 with TRBJ2-2; 7 nucleotides line up with TRBD1. The CDR3: CASSLATGTTGELFF. The CDR3, as DNA: TGTGCCAGCAGCTTAGCGACAGGGACGACCGGGGAGCTGTTTTTT.